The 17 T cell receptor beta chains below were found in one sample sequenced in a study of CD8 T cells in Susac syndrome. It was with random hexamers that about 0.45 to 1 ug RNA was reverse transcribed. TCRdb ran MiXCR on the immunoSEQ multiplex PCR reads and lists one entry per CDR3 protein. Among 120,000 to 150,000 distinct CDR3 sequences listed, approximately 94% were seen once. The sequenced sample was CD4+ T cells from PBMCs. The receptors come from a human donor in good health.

The CDR3 nucleotides are TGCAGCGTTGAAGCCCTAGGCGGGAGGCACAATGAGCAGTTCTTC. Amino acid sequence: CSVEALGGRHNEQFF. The rearrangement links TRBV29-1 to TRBJ2-1; 8 bases align to TRBD2. V was clipped by 1 base and J by 5 bases; unmatched bases: 7. This CDR3 has 15 residues. Per the germline V gene, CDR1 is SQVTM and CDR2 is ANQGSEA.

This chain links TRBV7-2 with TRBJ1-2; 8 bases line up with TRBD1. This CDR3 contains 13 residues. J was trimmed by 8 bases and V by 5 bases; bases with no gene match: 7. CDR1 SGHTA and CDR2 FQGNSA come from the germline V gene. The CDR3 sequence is CASSVRGLGGYTF. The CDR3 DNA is TGTGCCAGCAGCGTCAGGGGGCTCGGGGGCTACACCTTC.

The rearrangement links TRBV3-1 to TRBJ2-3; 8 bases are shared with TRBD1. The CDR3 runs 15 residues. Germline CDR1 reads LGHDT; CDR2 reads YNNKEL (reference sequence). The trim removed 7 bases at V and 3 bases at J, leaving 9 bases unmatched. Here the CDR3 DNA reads TGTGCCAGCAACTCCAGGGGGCGGCGGACAGATACGCAGTATTTT. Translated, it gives CASNSRGRRTDTQYF.

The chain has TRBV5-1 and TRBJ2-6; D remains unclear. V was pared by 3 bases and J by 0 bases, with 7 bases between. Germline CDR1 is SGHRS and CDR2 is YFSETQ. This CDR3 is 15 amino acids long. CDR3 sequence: CASSSISSGANVLTF. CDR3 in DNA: TGCGCCAGCAGCTCTATTAGCTCTGGGGCCAACGTCCTGACTTTC.

In DNA form, the CDR3 reads TGCAGCGTTTGGACTATTACCTACGAGCAGTACTTC. Protein: CSVWTITYEQYF. The J gene is TRBJ2-7, the V gene TRBV29-1, with D possibly matching TRBD2 (6 bases). This CDR3 comprises 12 residues. Between the trimmed V and J ends, which lost 5 bases and 2 bases, there was a span of 10 bases. The germline V gene encodes CDR1 SQVTM and CDR2 ANQGSEA.

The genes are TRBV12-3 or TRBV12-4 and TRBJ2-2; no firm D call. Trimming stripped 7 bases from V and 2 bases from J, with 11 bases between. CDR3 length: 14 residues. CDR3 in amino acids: CASIRQSNTGELFF. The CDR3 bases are TGTGCCAGCATACGTCAATCAAACACCGGGGAGCTGTTTTTT.

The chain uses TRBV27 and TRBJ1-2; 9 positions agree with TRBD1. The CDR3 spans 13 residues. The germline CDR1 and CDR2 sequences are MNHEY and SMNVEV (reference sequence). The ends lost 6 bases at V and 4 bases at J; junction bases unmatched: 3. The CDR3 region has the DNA TGTGCCAGCAGGGAGACAGGGGGCTATGGCTACACCTTC. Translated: CASRETGGYGYTF.

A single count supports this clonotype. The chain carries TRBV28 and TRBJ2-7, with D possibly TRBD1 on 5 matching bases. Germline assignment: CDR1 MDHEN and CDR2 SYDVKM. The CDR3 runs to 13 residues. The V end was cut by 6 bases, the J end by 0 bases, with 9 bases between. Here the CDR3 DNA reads TGTGCCAGCAGGCTGACAGTCTCCTACGAGCAGTACTTC. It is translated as CASRLTVSYEQYF.

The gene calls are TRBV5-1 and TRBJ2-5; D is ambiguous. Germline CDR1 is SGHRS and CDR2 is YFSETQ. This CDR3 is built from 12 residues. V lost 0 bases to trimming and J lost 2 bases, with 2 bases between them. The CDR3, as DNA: TGCGCCAGCAGCTTGGGTCAAGAGACCCAGTACTTC. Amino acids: CASSLGQETQYF.

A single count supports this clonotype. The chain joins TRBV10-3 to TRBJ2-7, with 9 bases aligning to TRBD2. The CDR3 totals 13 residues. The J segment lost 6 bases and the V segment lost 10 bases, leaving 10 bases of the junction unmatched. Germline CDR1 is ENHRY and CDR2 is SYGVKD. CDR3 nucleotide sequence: TGTGCCACCTCCGGACAAGCGGGAGGCGAGCAGTACTTC. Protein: CATSGQAGGEQYF.

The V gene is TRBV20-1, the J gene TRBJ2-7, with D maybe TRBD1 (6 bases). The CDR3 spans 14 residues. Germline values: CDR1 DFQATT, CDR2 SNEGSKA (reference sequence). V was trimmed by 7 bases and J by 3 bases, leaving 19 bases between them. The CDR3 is CSVPIQGSLYEQYF. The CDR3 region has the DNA TGCAGTGTCCCGATACAGGGATCTCTCTACGAGCAGTACTTC.

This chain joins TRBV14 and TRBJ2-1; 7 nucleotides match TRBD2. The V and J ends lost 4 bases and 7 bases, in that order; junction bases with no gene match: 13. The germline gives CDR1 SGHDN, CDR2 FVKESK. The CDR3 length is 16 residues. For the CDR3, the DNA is TGTGCCAGCAGCCGGCCCGTGGCGGGAGTAGTAAATGAGCAGTTCTTC. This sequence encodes CASSRPVAGVVNEQFF.

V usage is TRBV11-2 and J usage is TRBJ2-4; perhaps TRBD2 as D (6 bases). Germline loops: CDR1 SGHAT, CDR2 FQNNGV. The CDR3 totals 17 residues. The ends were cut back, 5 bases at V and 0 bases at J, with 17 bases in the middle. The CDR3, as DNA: TGTGCCAGCAGCCAGATCCGGGGGAGGCTAGCCAAAAACATTCAGTACTTC. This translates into CASSQIRGRLAKNIQYF.

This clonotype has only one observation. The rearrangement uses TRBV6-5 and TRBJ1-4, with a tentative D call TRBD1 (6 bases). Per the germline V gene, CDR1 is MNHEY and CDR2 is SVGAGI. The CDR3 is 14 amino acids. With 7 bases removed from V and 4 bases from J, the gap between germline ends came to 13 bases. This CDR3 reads CASTTGGLNEKLFF. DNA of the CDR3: TGTGCCAGCACCACGGGGGGGCTTAATGAAAAACTGTTTTTT.

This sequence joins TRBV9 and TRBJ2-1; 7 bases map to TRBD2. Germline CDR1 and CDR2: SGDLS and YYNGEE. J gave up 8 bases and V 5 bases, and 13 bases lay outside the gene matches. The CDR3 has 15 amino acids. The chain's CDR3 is CASSGQAGVRDEQFF. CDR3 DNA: TGTGCCAGCAGTGGTCAGGCGGGAGTCCGGGATGAGCAGTTCTTC.

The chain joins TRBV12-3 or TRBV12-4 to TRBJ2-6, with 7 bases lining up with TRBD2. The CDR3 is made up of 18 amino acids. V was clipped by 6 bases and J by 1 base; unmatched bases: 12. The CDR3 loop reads CASSPVVAGWSGANVLTF. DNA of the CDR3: TGTGCCAGCAGCCCAGTGGTAGCGGGTTGGTCTGGGGCCAACGTCCTGACTTTC.

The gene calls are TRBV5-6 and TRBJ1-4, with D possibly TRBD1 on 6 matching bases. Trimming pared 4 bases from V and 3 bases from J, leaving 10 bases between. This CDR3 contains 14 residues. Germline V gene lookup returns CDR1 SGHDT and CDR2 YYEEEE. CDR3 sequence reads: CASSRRGSNEKLFF. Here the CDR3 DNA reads TGTGCCAGCAGCCGCAGGGGCTCTAATGAAAAACTGTTTTTT.